This entry lists 18 T cell receptor beta chains sequenced from one sample in a study of shared clonotypes between healthy human individuals. Some clones are missing from TCRdb's copy, which holds only in-frame ones; the method was immunoSEQ multiplex PCR. The profile shows about 700,000 clones, 92% of them singletons. Naive CD8 cells, CD45RO-negative and positively selected for CCR7, excluded terminally differentiated effector memory CD45RA+ cells. Sequenced sample: naive CD8+ T cells sorted from blood. The receptors here all came from a man aged 30-40 years in good health.

This chain connects TRBV28 to TRBJ2-3; 7 bases align to TRBD2. This CDR3 has 15 residues. J gave up 0 bases and V 5 bases, and 5 bases lay outside the gene matches. Germline CDR1 and CDR2: MDHEN and SYDVKM. The CDR3: CASSEAGTSTDTQYF. In DNA, the CDR3 is TGTGCCAGCAGTGAAGCGGGAACTAGCACAGATACGCAGTATTTT.

The chain is built from TRBV15 and TRBJ2-2; no reliable D call. This CDR3 has 15 amino acids. CDR1 is LNHNV and CDR2 is YYDKDF in the germline V gene (reference sequence). Trimming took 1 base from V and 5 from J, leaving 11 bases between them. CDR3 sequence reads: CATSRGGTGTGELFF. DNA for the CDR3: TGTGCCACCAGCAGAGGTGGTACTGGGACCGGGGAGCTGTTTTTT.

This rearrangement joins TRBV29-1 to TRBJ1-4, with D possibly matching TRBD1 (5 bases). CDR3 size: 12 residues. V lost 6 bases and J 8 bases, leaving 13 bases between the germline ends. Per the germline V gene, CDR1 is SQVTM and CDR2 is ANQGSEA. The CDR3 DNA reads as TGCAGCGTGACATCAAGGGACGAAAAACTGTTTTTT. Its translation: CSVTSRDEKLFF.

This sequence joins TRBV7-2 and TRBJ2-5; D is possibly TRBD2 (6 bases). The ends were cut back, 3 bases at V and 5 bases at J, with 16 bases in the middle. The CDR3 consists of 15 residues. Germline lookup yields CDR1 SGHTA and CDR2 FQGNSA. The CDR3 here is CASSLVADKRETQYF. The CDR3 region has the DNA TGTGCCAGCAGCTTGGTAGCGGATAAGAGGGAGACCCAGTACTTC.

The chain employs TRBV7-9 and TRBJ2-5, with D tentatively TRBD1 (5 bases). Germline lookup yields CDR1 SEHNR and CDR2 FQNEAQ (reference sequence). V dropped 1 base and J dropped 3 bases, with 6 bases sitting between them. The CDR3 length is 13 residues. CDR3 DNA: TGTGCCAGCAGCTTAGTCAGGGAAGAGACCCAGTACTTC. It specifies CASSLVREETQYF. The full variable domain, completed using reference TRBV7-9 and TRBJ2-5, is DTGVSQNPRHKITKRGQNVTFRCDPISEHNRLYWYRQTLGQGPEFLTYFQNEAQLEKSRLLSDRFSAERPKGSFSTLEIQRTEQGDSAMYLCASSLVREETQYFGPGTRLLVL.

In its sample, this clone was seen a few times. Within the sample, other DNA sequences also encode this same CDR3. V usage is TRBV30 and J usage is TRBJ2-7, with 10 positions matching TRBD2. The germline CDR1 and CDR2 sequences are GTSNPN and SVGIG (reference sequence). V was pared by 0 bases and J by 4 bases, with 0 bases of the junction left unmatched. This CDR3 comprises 13 residues. The DNA of the CDR3 is TGTGCCTGGAGTGTACTAGCGGGGTACGAGCAGTACTTC. This codes for CAWSVLAGYEQYF.

The chain uses TRBV29-1 and TRBJ2-3; 7 bases are a match to TRBD2. The V gene end was trimmed by 2 bases and the J gene end by 1 base; junction bases not matched to a gene: 3. The CDR3 is 14 residues long. Germline-derived CDR1 and CDR2 are SQVTM and ANQGSEA. CDR3 nucleotide sequence: TGCAGCGTTGAACTAGCGGAACGCACAGATACGCAGTATTTT. Protein sequence: CSVELAERTDTQYF.

The chain carries TRBV28 and TRBJ2-2, with D perhaps matching TRBD1 or TRBD2 (6 bases each). This CDR3 comprises 17 residues. The germline CDR1 and CDR2 sequences are MDHEN and SYDVKM. V lost 5 bases and J lost 7, with 23 bases in between. The CDR3 DNA reads as TGTGCCAGCAGTCCACTCCAAGGGGGGAGGTACGGCGGGGAGCTGTTTTTT. Protein: CASSPLQGGRYGGELFF.

The chain combines TRBV7-2 with TRBJ2-7; 8 bases line up with TRBD2. The V gene end was trimmed by 1 base and the J gene end by 2 bases; junction bases not matched to a gene: 10. The CDR3 is 17 amino acids. Germline loops: CDR1 SGHTA, CDR2 FQGNSA. The CDR3 DNA sequence: TGTGCCAGCAGCTTAGAAGTCGTAGCGGGAAGGGCCTACGAGCAGTACTTC. Its translation: CASSLEVVAGRAYEQYF.

This rearrangement joins TRBV5-4 to TRBJ2-7; 9 bases fit TRBD2. The CDR3 covers 14 residues. V gave up 2 bases and J gave up 3 bases; unmatched junction bases: 3. Germline V gene sequence: CDR1 SGHNT, CDR2 YYREEE (reference sequence). Here the CDR3 DNA reads TGTGCCAGCAGCTTATCTAGCGGGATCTACGAGCAGTACTTC. This sequence encodes CASSLSSGIYEQYF.

The rearrangement uses TRBV5-4 and TRBJ1-2, with TRBD1 matching 11 bases. Germline CDR1 reads SGHNT; CDR2 reads YYREEE (reference sequence). The CDR3 extends over 16 amino acids. V was clipped by 4 bases and J by 4 bases; unmatched bases: 9. The CDR3 loop reads CASSPDRGQDGYGYTF. CDR3 bases: TGTGCCAGCAGCCCGGACAGGGGGCAAGATGGCTATGGCTACACCTTC.

The V and J genes are TRBV7-3 and TRBJ2-2; 10 bases agree with TRBD2. The length of the CDR3 is 15 residues. CDR1 and CDR2 from the germline V gene are SGHTA and FQGTGA. The junction had 4 bases not matched to a gene; V was cut back by 5 bases and J by 4 bases. CDR3 amino acids: CASSLLAGGTGELFF. The CDR3 nucleotides read TGTGCCAGCAGCCTCTTAGCGGGAGGCACCGGGGAGCTGTTTTTT.

As to this clone: The likely explanation is a read error, given a far larger clone one base away. CDR3 protein: CASSSTGGGTGELFF. The CDR3 nucleotides read TGTGCCAGCAGCTCTACAGGAGGGGGGACCGGGGAGCTGTTTTTT. The V gene is TRBV7-8, the J gene TRBJ2-2, with D possibly called TRBD1 or TRBD2 (6 bases each). The CDR3 runs 15 residues. Germline CDR1 reads SGHVS; CDR2 reads FQNEAQ. Trimming cost V 4 bases and J 5 bases, with 14 bases left between them.

V is TRBV9 and J is TRBJ2-1; 7 nucleotides align to TRBD2. In germline, CDR1 is SGDLS, CDR2 YYNGEE. Trimming cost V 5 bases and J 9 bases; bases outside gene matches: 8. This CDR3 has 13 amino acids. CDR3 region: CASSRRSSGEQFF. CDR3 nucleotide sequence: TGTGCCAGCAGTCGAAGGTCTAGCGGTGAGCAGTTCTTC. Filled out from reference TRBV9 and TRBJ2-1, the complete variable domain reads DSGVTQTPKHLITATGQRVTLRCSPRSGDLSVYWYQQSLDQGLQFLIQYYNGEERAKGNILERFSAQQFPDLHSELNLSSLELGDSALYFCASSRRSSGEQFFGPGTRLTVL.

This sequence joins TRBV6-5 and TRBJ2-7; the match to TRBD2 covers 10 bases. Looked up from germline, CDR1 is MNHEY and CDR2 is SVGAGI. This CDR3 has 14 residues. Trimming at V came to 5 bases and at J to 6 bases, leaving 7 bases not matched to a gene. CDR3 amino acids: CASSPGLAFFEQYF. The CDR3 DNA sequence: TGTGCCAGCAGTCCGGGACTAGCGTTCTTCGAGCAGTACTTC.

This rearrangement joins TRBV7-9 to TRBJ2-7; tentatively, D is TRBD1 (5 bases). The CDR3 spans 13 residues. V shed 6 bases and J shed 9 bases, with 18 bases lying between them. CDR1 is SEHNR and CDR2 is FQNEAQ in the germline V gene (reference sequence). In DNA, the CDR3 is TGTGCCAGCAGTAATAGGCCAGGGTTTGGGCAGTACTTC. Encoded protein: CASSNRPGFGQYF.

This clone was seen a handful of times. The V and J genes are TRBV7-6 and TRBJ1-5; D remains ambiguous. Germline lookup yields CDR1 SGHVS and CDR2 FNYEAQ. This CDR3 comprises 13 residues. Trimming pared 2 bases from V and 8 bases from J, leaving 10 bases between. CDR3 nucleotides: TGTGCCAGCAGCTTATTTACTGGGGAGCCCCAGCATTTT. Protein sequence: CASSLFTGEPQHF. Looking up the rest from reference TRBV7-6 and TRBJ1-5 gives the full variable domain: GAGVSQSPRYKVTKRGQDVALRCDPISGHVSLYWYRQALGQGPEFLTYFNYEAQQDKSGLPNDRFSAERPEGSISTLTIQRTEQRDSAMYRCASSLFTGEPQHFGDGTRLSIL.

The chain is built from TRBV4-1 and TRBJ2-7; D might be TRBD1 (5 bases). CDR3 size: 15 residues. Germline values: CDR1 MGHRA, CDR2 YSYEKL. V lost 0 bases, J lost 3 bases, and 12 bases lay in between. CDR3 amino acids: CASSQEAGRYYEQYF. CDR3 nucleotides: TGCGCCAGCAGCCAAGAGGCAGGGCGATACTACGAGCAGTACTTC.